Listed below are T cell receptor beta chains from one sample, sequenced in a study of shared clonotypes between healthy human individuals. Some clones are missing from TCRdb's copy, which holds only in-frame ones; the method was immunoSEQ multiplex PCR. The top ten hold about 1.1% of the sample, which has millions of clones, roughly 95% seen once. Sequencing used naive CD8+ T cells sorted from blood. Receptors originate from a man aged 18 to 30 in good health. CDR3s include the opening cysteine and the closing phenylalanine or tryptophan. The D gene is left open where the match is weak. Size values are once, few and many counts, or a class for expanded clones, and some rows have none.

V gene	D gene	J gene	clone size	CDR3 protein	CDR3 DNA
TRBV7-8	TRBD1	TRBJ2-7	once	CASSSPGGAGREQYF	TGTGCCAGCAGCTCTCCAGGGGGCGCGGGTAGGGAGCAGTACTTC
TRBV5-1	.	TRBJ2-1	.	CASSYAGPDNEQFF	TGCGCCAGCAGCTATGCGGGTCCGGACAATGAGCAGTTCTTC
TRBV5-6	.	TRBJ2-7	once	CASSLGAKPYEQYF	TGTGCCAGCAGCTTGGGTGCCAAGCCCTACGAGCAGTACTTC
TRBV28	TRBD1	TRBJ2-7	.	CASSPGQGITYEQYF	TGTGCCAGCAGTCCGGGACAGGGAATAACCTACGAGCAGTACTTC
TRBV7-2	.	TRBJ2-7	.	CASSLAWGPSYEQYF	TGTGCCAGCAGCTTAGCTTGGGGGCCGTCCTACGAGCAGTACTTC
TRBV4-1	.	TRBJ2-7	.	CASSQSGQTYEQYF	TGCGCCAGCAGCCAAAGTGGACAAACCTACGAGCAGTACTTC
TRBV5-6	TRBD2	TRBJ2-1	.	CASSLEGTSGLYNEQFF	TGTGCCAGCAGCTTGGAAGGGACTAGCGGGCTGTACAATGAGCAGTTCTTC
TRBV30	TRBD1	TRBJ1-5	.	CAWSVLSGGNQPQHF	TGTGCCTGGAGTGTACTTTCAGGGGGAAATCAGCCCCAGCATTTT
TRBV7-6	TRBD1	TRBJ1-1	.	CASSLVPGQGRYTEAFF	TGTGCCAGCAGCTTAGTGCCGGGACAGGGACGGTACACTGAAGCTTTCTTT
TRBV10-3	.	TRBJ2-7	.	CAISEPGLNYEQYF	TGTGCCATCAGTGAGCCCGGACTGAACTACGAGCAGTACTTC
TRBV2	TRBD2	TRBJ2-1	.	CASTKTSGGAFNEQFF	TGTGCCAGCACCAAAACTAGCGGGGGGGCATTCAATGAGCAGTTCTTC
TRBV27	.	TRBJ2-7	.	CASSPPRSRGGEQYF	TGTGCCAGCAGTCCACCCCGGAGCAGGGGAGGCGAGCAGTACTTC
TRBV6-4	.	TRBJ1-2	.	CASSPPGRDGYTF	TGTGCCAGCAGCCCCCCTGGGAGGGACGGCTACACCTTC
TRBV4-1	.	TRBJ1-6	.	CASSQDRRTSSYNTPLHF	TGCGCCAGCAGCCAAGATCGAAGGACTAGCTCCTATAATACACCCCTCCACTTT
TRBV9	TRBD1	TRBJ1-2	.	CASSSSGGSYGYTF	TGTGCCAGCAGCTCATCAGGGGGTAGCTATGGCTACACCTTC
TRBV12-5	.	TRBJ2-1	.	CASGLEIYNEQFF	TGTGCTAGTGGTTTGGAGATCTACAATGAGCAGTTCTTC
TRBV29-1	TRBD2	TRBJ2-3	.	CSVEEGGFSTDTQYF	TGCAGCGTTGAAGAGGGGGGGTTTAGCACAGATACGCAGTATTTT
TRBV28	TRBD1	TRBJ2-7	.	CASSFGTGIYEQYF	TGTGCCAGCAGTTTCGGGACAGGGATTTACGAGCAGTACTTC
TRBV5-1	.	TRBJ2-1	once	CASSFNTYNEQFF	TGCGCCAGCAGCTTCAACACCTACAATGAGCAGTTCTTC
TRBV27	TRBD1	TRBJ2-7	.	CASSLAGQGSTYEQYF	TGTGCCAGCAGTTTAGCGGGACAGGGCTCCACCTACGAGCAGTACTTC
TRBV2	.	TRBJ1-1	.	CASSEATGMNTEAFF	TGTGCCAGCAGTGAAGCCACAGGTATGAACACTGAAGCTTTCTTT
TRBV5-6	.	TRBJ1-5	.	CASSLGQVNQPQHF	TGTGCCAGCAGCTTGGGGCAGGTCAATCAGCCCCAGCATTTT
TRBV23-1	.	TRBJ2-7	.	CASNPRGESYEQYF	TGCGCCAGCAACCCCAGGGGGGAATCCTACGAGCAGTACTTC
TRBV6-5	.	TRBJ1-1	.	CASSYSPGAPEAFF	TGTGCCAGCAGTTACTCCCCTGGAGCCCCTGAAGCTTTCTTT
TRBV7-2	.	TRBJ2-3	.	CASSLAPEQYF	TGTGCCAGCAGCTTAGCCCCCGAACAGTATTTT
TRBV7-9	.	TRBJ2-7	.	CASSLDGGGHYEQYF	TGTGCCAGCAGCTTAGATGGAGGGGGACACTACGAGCAGTACTTC
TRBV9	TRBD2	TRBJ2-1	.	CASSVVGSGSSSYNEQFF	TGTGCCAGCAGCGTAGTGGGTAGCGGGAGTAGTTCCTACAATGAGCAGTTCTTC
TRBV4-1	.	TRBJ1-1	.	CASSQVGEFMNTEAFF	TGCGCCAGCAGCCAAGTAGGGGAGTTCATGAACACTGAAGCTTTCTTT
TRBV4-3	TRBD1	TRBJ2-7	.	CASSHTGTDYEQYF	TGCGCCAGCAGCCATACCGGGACAGACTACGAGCAGTACTTC
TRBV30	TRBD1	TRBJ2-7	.	CAWSQTGGTYEQYF	TGTGCCTGGAGCCAGACAGGGGGAACCTACGAGCAGTACTTC
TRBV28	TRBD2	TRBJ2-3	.	CASSLLPWGGEGRYF	TGTGCCAGCAGTTTATTGCCATGGGGGGGAGAGGGTCGGTATTTT
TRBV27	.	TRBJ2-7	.	CASSPGTSYEQYF	TGTGCCAGCAGTCCCGGGACAAGCTACGAGCAGTACTTC
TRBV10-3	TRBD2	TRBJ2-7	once	CAISWEGNEQYF	TGTGCCATCAGCTGGGAGGGTAACGAGCAGTACTTC
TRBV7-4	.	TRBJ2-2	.	CASSFPDTGELFF	TGTGCCAGCAGCTTCCCCGACACCGGGGAGCTGTTTTTT
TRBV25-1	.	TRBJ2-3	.	CASSFASSTDTQYF	TGTGCCAGCAGTTTCGCGTCGAGCACAGATACGCAGTATTTT
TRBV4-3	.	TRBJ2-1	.	CASSQDSPPLTSNEQFF	TGCGCCAGCAGCCAAGATTCCCCCCCTCTCACTTCTAATGAGCAGTTCTTC
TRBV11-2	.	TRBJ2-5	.	CASSLENRAGETQYF	TGTGCCAGCAGCTTAGAAAACAGGGCCGGGGAGACCCAGTACTTC
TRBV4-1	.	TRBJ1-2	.	CASSQDLGATTF	TGCGCCAGCAGCCAAGATCTCGGGGCAACCACCTTC
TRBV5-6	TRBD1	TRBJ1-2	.	CASSVDRGPDYGYTF	TGTGCCAGCAGCGTAGACAGGGGGCCGGACTATGGCTACACCTTC
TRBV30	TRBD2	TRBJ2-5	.	CAWKSSGRETQYF	TGTGCCTGGAAAAGTAGCGGGAGAGAGACCCAGTACTTC
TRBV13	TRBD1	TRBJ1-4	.	CASSFLGQGALNEKLFF	TGTGCCAGCAGCTTTCTGGGACAGGGGGCGCTGAATGAAAAACTGTTTTTT
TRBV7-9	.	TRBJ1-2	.	CASSLDRNPNYGYTF	TGTGCCAGCAGCTTAGATCGCAACCCTAACTATGGCTACACCTTC
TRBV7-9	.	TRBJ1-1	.	CASWGVPDPEAFF	TGTGCCAGCTGGGGGGTCCCCGACCCTGAAGCTTTCTTT
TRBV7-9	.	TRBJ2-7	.	CASSFQDTYEQYF	TGTGCCAGCAGCTTCCAGGATACCTACGAGCAGTACTTC
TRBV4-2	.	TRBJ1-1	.	CASSQDPGARGNTEAFF	TGTGCCAGCAGCCAAGATCCTGGGGCCAGGGGTAACACTGAAGCTTTCTTT
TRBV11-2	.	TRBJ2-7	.	CASSQRQGGYEQYF	TGTGCCAGCAGCCAAAGACAGGGAGGGTACGAGCAGTACTTC
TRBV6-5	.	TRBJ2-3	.	CASSYDGSTDTQYF	TGTGCCAGCAGTTACGATGGTAGCACAGATACGCAGTATTTT
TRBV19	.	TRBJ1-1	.	CASSSSPYGTEAFF	TGTGCCAGCAGTAGCTCTCCGTATGGCACTGAAGCTTTCTTT
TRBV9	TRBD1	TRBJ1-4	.	CASSTGQGGEKLFF	TGTGCCAGCAGCACTGGACAGGGGGGTGAAAAACTGTTTTTT
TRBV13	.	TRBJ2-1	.	CASNSGSYNEQFF	TGTGCCAGCAACAGCGGCTCCTACAATGAGCAGTTCTTC
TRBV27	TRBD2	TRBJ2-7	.	CASSSSAGVVAYEQYF	TGTGCCAGCAGTTCCTCAGCGGGAGTGGTTGCCTACGAGCAGTACTTC
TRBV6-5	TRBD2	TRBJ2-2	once	CASSSSGENTGELFF	TGTGCCAGCAGTTCTAGCGGGGAGAACACCGGGGAGCTGTTTTTT
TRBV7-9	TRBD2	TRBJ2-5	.	CASSSNRAGEGTQYF	TGTGCCAGCAGCTCCAACAGAGCGGGAGAGGGGACCCAGTACTTC